This T cell receptor beta chain was profiled in a study of blood T cell repertoires in COVID-19. This CDR3 has 15 residues. The V gene's germline CDR1 is KGHSH and CDR2 LQKENI. V trimming: 3 bases; J trimming: 5 bases; junction bases outside the gene matches: 7. Sequenced by immunoSEQ multiplex PCR; TCRdb stores in-frame clones only, minus some. The sample has over 150,000 clones, about 85% seen once. The receptor's source is a man aged 35-49 years who had recovered from COVID-19. What was sequenced was PBMCs or T cells enriched from blood (not recorded which). This chain uses TRBV18 with TRBJ1-1; TRBD1 matches at 9 bases. The CDR3 reads CASSPGQGGKTEAFF. CDR3 bases: TGTGCCAGCTCACCGGGACAGGGAGGAAAAACTGAAGCTTTCTTT.